This TCR beta chain appears in the sequencing data of a study of blood T cell repertoires in COVID-19. Original processing methods: Reference gene primer amplification in the assay estimated nucleated cell counts. The protocol was immunoSEQ multiplex PCR, while the TCRdb copy is restricted to in-frame clones and leaves out a portion. That table is the source of V, J and clone size, and D and trimming were worked out from the DNA. The table shows some 15,000 clones, with approximately 88% occurring only once. This CDR3 is 13 amino acids long. Germline CDR1 reads MNHEY; CDR2 reads SVGAGI. V shed 10 bases, J shed 2 bases, and the junction held 5 bases outside the gene matches.

This TCR was sampled from a human donor in a cohort sampled during active COVID-19. The chain has TRBV6-5 and TRBJ2-7; TRBD2 matches at 10 bases. Sequencing input: peripheral blood. The CDR3 sequence: CAIRTSGTYEQYF. The CDR3, as DNA: TGTGCCATCCGGACTAGCGGCACCTACGAGCAGTACTTC.